This TCR beta chain was documented in a study of blood T cell repertoires in COVID-19. In the study overall: Specimens from acute and convalescent COVID-19 originated in the United States, Italy and Spain. T cells, B-cell-depleted T cells, or PBMCs provided the cDNA or gDNA that served as material.

Authors' analysis steps: Estimated nucleated cell counts came from reference gene primer amplification. Only in-frame clones appear in the TCRdb table, and some are missing; sequencing was by immunoSEQ multiplex PCR. That table furnishes V, J and clone size, whereas the DNA furnished D and trimming. There are about 46,000 clones in the sample; around 90% occur only once, and about 8.8% lies in the top ten. What was sequenced was peripheral blood. The origin of this receptor is a man between 45 and 60 years old with active COVID-19.

The CDR3 sequence is CASSLTSPGTGGNTIYF. Here the CDR3 DNA reads TGTGCCAGCAGCTTAACATCCCCCGGGACAGGGGGAAACACCATATATTTT. The V gene is TRBV7-8, the J gene TRBJ1-3; 9 bases are a match to TRBD1. Germline CDR1 reads SGHVS; CDR2 reads FQNEAQ. The CDR3 runs 17 residues. Germline trimming cut 2 bases from V and 4 bases from J; bases unmatched to any gene: 9.